A single T cell receptor beta chain is shown here with its context. Reverse transcription of about 0.5 to 1 ug RNA was carried out with random hexamers. TCRdb called the immunoSEQ multiplex PCR reads again in MiXCR, with one record for every CDR3 protein. The top ten clones hold approximately 0.065% of a sample with fewer than 350,000 distinct CDR3 sequences, just over 90% of them seen once. The CDR3 spans 16 residues. V gave up 3 bases and J gave up 3 bases, with 15 bases separating them. From germline, CDR1 is KGHSH and CDR2 LQKENI. The sample belongs to a study of CD8 T cells in Susac syndrome. The receptor's source is a human donor with multiple sclerosis. J is TRBJ1-5 and V is TRBV18, with D tentatively TRBD1 (5 bases). The sample taken for sequencing was CD4+ T cells from PBMCs. The CDR3 here is CASSPDASGVNQPQHF. The CDR3 DNA is TGTGCCAGCTCACCCGATGCCTCGGGGGTCAATCAGCCCCAGCATTTT.